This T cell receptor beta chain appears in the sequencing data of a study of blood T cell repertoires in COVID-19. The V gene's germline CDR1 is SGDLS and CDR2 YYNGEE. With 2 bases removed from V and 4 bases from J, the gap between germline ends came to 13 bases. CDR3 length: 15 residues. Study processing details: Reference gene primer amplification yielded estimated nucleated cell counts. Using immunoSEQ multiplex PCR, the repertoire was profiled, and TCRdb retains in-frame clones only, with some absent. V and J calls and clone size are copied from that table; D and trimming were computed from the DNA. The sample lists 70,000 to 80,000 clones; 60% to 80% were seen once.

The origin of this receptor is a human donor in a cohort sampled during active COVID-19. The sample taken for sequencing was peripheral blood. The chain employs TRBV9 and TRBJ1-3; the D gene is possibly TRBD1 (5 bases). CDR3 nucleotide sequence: TGTGCCAGCAGCGTCGAGGACACTCCCGGAAACACCATATATTTT. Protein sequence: CASSVEDTPGNTIYF.